This record looks at one T cell receptor (beta chain) sequence and its context. Its antigen is still unknown. Approximately 40,000 productive templates were obtained per sample on average. Libraries were prepared by immunoSEQ multiplex PCR; TCRdb keeps only in-frame clonotypes and omits some of them. The sample holds about 10,000 clones, around 52% seen once. These data originate in a study of STAT3 mutations in large granular lymphocyte leukemia. The CDR3 has 16 residues. Germline CDR1 reads MNHNS; CDR2 reads SASEGT. V shed 0 bases and J 7 bases; nucleotides not matched to a gene: 7. Study-wide results and caveats: In some patients, a small highly pathogenic clone possibly went undetected. At least one immunodominant TCR beta clonotype appeared in every T-cell large granular lymphocyte leukemia patient. Samples missed the first appearance of the clone.

The genes are TRBV6-1 and TRBJ1-4, with 8 bases matching TRBD1. What was sequenced was peripheral blood mononuclear cells. The sequence derives from a boy under 18 with T-cell large granular lymphocyte leukemia. Some clones in this sample may be carry-over from other donors' samples. The CDR3 region has the DNA TGTGCCAGCAGTGAAGCCCAGACAGGGGAAGGTGAAAAACTGTTTTTT. Translated: CASSEAQTGEGEKLFF.